This T cell receptor (beta chain) was documented in a study of OX40 agonist ivuxolimab in advanced cancers. Looking at the study overall: One hepatocellular carcinoma and two cutaneous melanoma patients partially responded. Broader study findings: The study found that CD8+ T cells averaged more expanded clones than CD4+.

In the case of this clone: Its antigen is unidentified.

This table comes from immunoSEQ multiplex PCR, and its TCRdb copy is limited to in-frame clones, with some not included. The sample includes approximately 94,000 clones, roughly 90% of them seen just once. Blood sampling took place at baseline, cycle 4 day 1, and cycle 7 day 1. Germline CDR1 MGHDK, CDR2 SYGVNS. The CDR3 spans 17 residues. Losses at the gene ends were 7 bases for V and 7 bases for J; bases not matched to a gene: 11. The TCR was taken from an adult with an advanced solid tumor such as melanoma, head and neck, liver or kidney cancer. Sequenced material: CD4+ or CD8+ T cells sorted from blood, taken in a trial of the OX40 agonist ivuxolimab. The chain links TRBV25-1 to TRBJ2-2; TRBD2 aligns across 14 bases. Here the CDR3 reads CASNSPGLAGADGELFF. The CDR3 coding sequence is TGTGCCAGCAATAGCCCGGGACTAGCGGGAGCGGACGGGGAGCTGTTTTTT.